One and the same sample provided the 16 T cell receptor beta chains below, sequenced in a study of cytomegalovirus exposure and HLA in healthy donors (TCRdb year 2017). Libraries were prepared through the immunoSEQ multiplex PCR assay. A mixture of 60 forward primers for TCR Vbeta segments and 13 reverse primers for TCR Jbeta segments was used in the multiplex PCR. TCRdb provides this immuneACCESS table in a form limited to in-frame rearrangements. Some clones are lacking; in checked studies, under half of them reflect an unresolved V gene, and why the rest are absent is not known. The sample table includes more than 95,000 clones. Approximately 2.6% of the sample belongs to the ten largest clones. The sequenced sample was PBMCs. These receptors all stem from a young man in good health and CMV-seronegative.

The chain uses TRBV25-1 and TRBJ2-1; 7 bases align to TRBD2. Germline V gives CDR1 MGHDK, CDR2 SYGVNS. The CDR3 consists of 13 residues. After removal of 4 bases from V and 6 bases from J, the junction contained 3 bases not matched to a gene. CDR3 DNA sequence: TGTGCCAGCAGTGGATGGACTAGCAATGAGCAGTTCTTC. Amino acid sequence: CASSGWTSNEQFF.

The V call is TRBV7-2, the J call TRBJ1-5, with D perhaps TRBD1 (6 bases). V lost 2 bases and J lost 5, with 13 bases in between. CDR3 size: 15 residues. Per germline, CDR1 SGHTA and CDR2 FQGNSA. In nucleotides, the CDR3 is TGTGCCAGCAGCTTACGGGGGGGCCTATATCAGCCCCAGCATTTT. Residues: CASSLRGGLYQPQHF.

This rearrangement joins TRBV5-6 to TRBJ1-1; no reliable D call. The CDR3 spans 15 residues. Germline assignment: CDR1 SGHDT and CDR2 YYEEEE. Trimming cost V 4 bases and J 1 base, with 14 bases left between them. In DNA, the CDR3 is TGTGCCAGCAGCCCGCCGTCACCCGGGAACACTGAAGCTTTCTTT. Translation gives CASSPPSPGNTEAFF.

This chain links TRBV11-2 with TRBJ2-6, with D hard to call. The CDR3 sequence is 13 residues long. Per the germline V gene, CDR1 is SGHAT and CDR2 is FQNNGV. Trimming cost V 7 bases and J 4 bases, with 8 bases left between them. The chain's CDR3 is CASKSPGANVLTF. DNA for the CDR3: TGTGCCAGCAAGAGTCCCGGGGCCAACGTCCTGACTTTC.

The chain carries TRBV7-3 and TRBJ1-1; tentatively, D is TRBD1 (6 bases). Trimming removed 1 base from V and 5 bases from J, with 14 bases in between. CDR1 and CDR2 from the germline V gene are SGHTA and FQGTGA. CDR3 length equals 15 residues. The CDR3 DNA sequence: TGTGCCAGCAGCTTAAACGGGGGGCAGATGACTGAAGCTTTCTTT. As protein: CASSLNGGQMTEAFF.

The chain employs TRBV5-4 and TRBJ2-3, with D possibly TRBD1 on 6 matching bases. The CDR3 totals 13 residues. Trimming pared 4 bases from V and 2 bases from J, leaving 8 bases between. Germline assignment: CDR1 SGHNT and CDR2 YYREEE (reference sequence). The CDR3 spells CASSRQDTDTQYF. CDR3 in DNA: TGTGCCAGCAGCCGACAGGACACAGATACGCAGTATTTT.

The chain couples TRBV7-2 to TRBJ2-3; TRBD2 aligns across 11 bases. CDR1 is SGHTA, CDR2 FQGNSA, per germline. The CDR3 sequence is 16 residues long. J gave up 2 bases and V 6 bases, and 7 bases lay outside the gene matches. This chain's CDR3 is CASRPPSGRYTDTQYF. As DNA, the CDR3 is TGTGCCAGCAGACCACCTAGCGGGAGGTACACAGATACGCAGTATTTT.

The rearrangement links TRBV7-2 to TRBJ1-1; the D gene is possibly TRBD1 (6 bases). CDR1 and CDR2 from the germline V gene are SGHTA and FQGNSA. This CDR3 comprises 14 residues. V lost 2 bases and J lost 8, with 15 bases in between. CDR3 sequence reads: CASSLNRAVEEAFF. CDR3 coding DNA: TGTGCCAGCAGCTTAAACAGGGCGGTTGAGGAAGCTTTCTTT. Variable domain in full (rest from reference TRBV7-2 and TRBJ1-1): GAGVSQSPSNKVTEKGKDVELRCDPISGHTALYWYRQSLGQGLEFLIYFQGNSAPDKSGLPSDRFSAERTGGSVSTLTIQRTQQEDSAVYLCASSLNRAVEEAFFGQGTRLTVV.

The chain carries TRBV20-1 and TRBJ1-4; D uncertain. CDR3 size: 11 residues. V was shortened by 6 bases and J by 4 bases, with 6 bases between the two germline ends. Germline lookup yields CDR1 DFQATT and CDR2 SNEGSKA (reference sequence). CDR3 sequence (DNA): TGCAGTGCCGAACATAATGAAAAACTGTTTTTT. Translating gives CSAEHNEKLFF.

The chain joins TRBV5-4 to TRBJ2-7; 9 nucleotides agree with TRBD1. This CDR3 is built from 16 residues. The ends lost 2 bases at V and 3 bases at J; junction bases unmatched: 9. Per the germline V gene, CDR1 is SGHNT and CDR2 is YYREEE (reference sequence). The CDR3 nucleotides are TGTGCCAGCAGCTTAGCCCGGACAGGGGCCTTCTACGAGCAGTACTTC. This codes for CASSLARTGAFYEQYF.

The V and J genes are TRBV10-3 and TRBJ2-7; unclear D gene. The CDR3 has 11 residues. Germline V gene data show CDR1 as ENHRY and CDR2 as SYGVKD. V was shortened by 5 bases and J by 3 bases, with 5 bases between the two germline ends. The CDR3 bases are TGTGCCATCAGTTCCGGCTACGAGCAGTACTTC. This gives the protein CAISSGYEQYF.

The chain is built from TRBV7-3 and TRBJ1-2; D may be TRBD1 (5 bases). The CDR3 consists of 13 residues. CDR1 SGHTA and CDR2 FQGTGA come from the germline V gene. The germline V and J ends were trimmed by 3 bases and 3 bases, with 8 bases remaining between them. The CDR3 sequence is CASSFSGDYGYTF. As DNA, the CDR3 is TGTGCCAGCAGCTTTTCGGGGGACTATGGCTACACCTTC.

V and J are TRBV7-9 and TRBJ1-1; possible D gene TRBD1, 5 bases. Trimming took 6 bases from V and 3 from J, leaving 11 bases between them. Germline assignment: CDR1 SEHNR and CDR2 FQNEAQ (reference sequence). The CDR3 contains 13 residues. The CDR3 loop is CASSPSGDTEAFF. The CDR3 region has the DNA TGTGCCAGCAGTCCATCGGGGGACACTGAAGCTTTCTTT.

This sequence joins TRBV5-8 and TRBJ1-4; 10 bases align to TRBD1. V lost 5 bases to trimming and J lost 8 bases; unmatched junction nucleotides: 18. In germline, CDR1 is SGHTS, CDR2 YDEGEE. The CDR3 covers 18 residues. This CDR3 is CASRPRDRGSEVGEKLFF. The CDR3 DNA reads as TGTGCCAGCAGGCCACGGGACAGGGGTTCGGAGGTCGGGGAAAAACTGTTTTTT.

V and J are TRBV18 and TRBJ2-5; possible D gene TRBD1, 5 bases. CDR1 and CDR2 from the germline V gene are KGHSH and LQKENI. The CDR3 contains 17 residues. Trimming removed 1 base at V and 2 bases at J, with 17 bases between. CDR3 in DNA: TGTGCCAGCTCACCACTGACAGTAGGAAGGAGTCAAGAGACCCAGTACTTC. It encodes CASSPLTVGRSQETQYF.

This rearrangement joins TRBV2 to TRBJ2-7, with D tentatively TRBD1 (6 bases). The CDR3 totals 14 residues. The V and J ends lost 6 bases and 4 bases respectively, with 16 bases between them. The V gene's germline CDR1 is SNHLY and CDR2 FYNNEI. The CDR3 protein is CASREQGNSYEQYF. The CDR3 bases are TGTGCCAGCAGGGAACAGGGAAATTCTTACGAGCAGTACTTC. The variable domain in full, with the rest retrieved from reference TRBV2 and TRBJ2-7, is EPEVTQTPSHQVTQMGQEVILRCVPISNHLYFYWYRQILGQKVEFLVSFYNNEISEKSEIFDDQFSVERPDGSNFTLKIRSTKLEDSAMYFCASREQGNSYEQYFGPGTRLTVT.